The 30 T cell receptor beta chains given below trace back to one sample, sequenced in a study of human T cells and chemical hapten exposure. TCRdb reprocessed the RACE reads with MiXCR, giving one entry per CDR3 protein. The table includes over 95,000 distinct CDR3 sequences, 12% detected once. Indicated time point: patch test 1, 2 weeks after DPC sensitization. Treatment in this sample: therapeutic diphenylcyclopropenone sensitization with weekly scalp DPC. The sample consisted of whole blood, taken in connection with sensitization to the hapten diphenylcyclopropenone (DPC). The source of these receptors is a woman aged 40 to 50 with alopecia areata. Some clones in this sample may be carry-over from other donors' samples.

This clonotype was observed a handful of times. The rearrangement joins TRBV7-2 to TRBJ2-3, with TRBD1 matching 7 bases. V lost 3 bases, J lost 2 bases, and 8 bases stayed unmatched. Germline loops: CDR1 SGHTA, CDR2 FQGNSA. This CDR3 has 16 amino acids. The CDR3 spells CASSFQTGLVTDTQYF. The CDR3 nucleotides are TGTGCCAGCAGCTTCCAGACAGGGCTCGTCACAGATACGCAGTATTTT.

The chain is built from TRBV6-2 or TRBV6-3 and TRBJ2-5, with D perhaps matching TRBD2 (6 bases). Trimming pared 7 bases from V and 2 bases from J, leaving 17 bases between. The CDR3 length is 15 residues. The germline CDR1 and CDR2 sequences are MNHEY and SVGEGT. The chain's CDR3 is CASTIQGGTQETQYF. The CDR3 coding sequence is TGTGCCAGCACCATCCAGGGCGGGACTCAAGAGACCCAGTACTTC.

The chain is built from TRBV29-1 and TRBJ2-3; 7 nucleotides line up with TRBD2. Unmatched junction bases numbered 10, after V lost 8 bases and J lost 5 bases. The CDR3 is made up of 13 amino acids. Germline CDR1 SQVTM, CDR2 ANQGSEA. This chain's CDR3 is CSLWTRIVDTQYF. CDR3 nucleotide sequence: TGCAGCCTCTGGACTAGGATCGTAGATACGCAGTATTTT.

This chain uses TRBV12-3 or TRBV12-4 with TRBJ2-5; 13 bases align to TRBD2. V lost 4 bases, J lost 5 bases, and 10 bases stayed unmatched. CDR3 length: 17 amino acids. The CDR3 is CASSSPSGLAGWETQYF. CDR3 DNA sequence: TGTGCCAGCAGTTCGCCGTCGGGACTAGCGGGATGGGAGACCCAGTACTTC.

V and J are TRBV20-1 and TRBJ2-3, with D possibly being TRBD1 or TRBD2 (5 bases each). V shed 5 bases and J shed 2 bases, with 17 bases lying between them. Per the germline V gene, CDR1 is DFQATT and CDR2 is SNEGSKA (reference sequence). CDR3 length: 15 residues. The CDR3 coding sequence is TGCAGTGCTGCATGGGGGATCACAGACACAGATACGCAGTATTTT. This encodes CSAAWGITDTDTQYF.

This clonotype has only a few counts. At one of its ends the junction is not consistent with the germline gene, which may arise from a read error. This rearrangement joins TRBV6-2 or TRBV6-3 to TRBJ2-7; possible D gene TRBD2, 6 bases. The CDR3 covers 13 residues. The germline gives CDR1 MNHEY, CDR2 SVGEGT. Here the CDR3 reads CASRTAGSHEQYF. As DNA, the CDR3 is TGTGCCAGCAGGACAGCGGGCTCCCACGAGCAGTACTTC.

The chain recombines TRBV4-3 with TRBJ2-7; perhaps D is TRBD1 or TRBD2 (5 bases each). With 8 bases removed from V and 6 bases from J, the gap between germline ends came to 17 bases. The CDR3 sequence is 13 residues long. Germline V gives CDR1 LGHNA, CDR2 YSLEER. CDR3 in amino acids: CASATVGVSEQYF. In nucleotides, the CDR3 is TGCGCCAGCGCCACAGTGGGGGTAAGCGAGCAGTACTTC.

The chain uses TRBV12-3 or TRBV12-4 and TRBJ2-5, with 8 bases matching TRBD2. There are 16 residues in the CDR3. Trimming took 1 base from V and 1 from J; bases not matched to a gene: 5. The CDR3 DNA reads TGTGCCAGCAGTTTAGGTCTAGCGGGCCTCCAAGAGACCCAGTACTTC. This sequence encodes CASSLGLAGLQETQYF.

The chain employs TRBV11-2 and TRBJ1-2, with D unclear. Germline values: CDR1 SGHAT, CDR2 FQNNGV. The CDR3 extends over 14 amino acids. Trimming took off 4 bases at V and 3 bases at J, with 12 bases between the two ends. The CDR3, as DNA: TGTGCCAGCAGCTCCCCAAGGATCTACTATGGCTACACCTTC. Translating it yields CASSSPRIYYGYTF.

This clonotype was seen repeatedly, ten times or more. V is TRBV12-3 or TRBV12-4 and J is TRBJ2-3; D gene uncertain. The V gene lost 2 bases and the J gene lost 6 bases, with 9 bases spanning the gap. This CDR3 contains 13 residues. The CDR3 spells CASSLRARDTQYF. The CDR3 nucleotides read TGTGCCAGCAGTTTAAGGGCCCGGGATACGCAGTATTTT.

This clonotype appeared many times. The rearrangement links TRBV6-2 or TRBV6-3 to TRBJ2-7; D is ambiguous. The ends were cut back, 6 bases at V and 0 bases at J, with 9 bases in the middle. This CDR3 contains 13 residues. Germline CDR1 reads MNHEY; CDR2 reads SVGEGT. CDR3 loop: CASRRWSSYEQYF. As DNA, the CDR3 is TGTGCCAGCAGGAGATGGAGCTCCTACGAGCAGTACTTC.

Ten or more counts support this clonotype. V usage is TRBV7-9 and J usage is TRBJ1-1, with D possibly TRBD1 on 6 matching bases. The length of the CDR3 is 14 residues. V lost 2 bases and J 1 base, leaving 8 bases between the germline ends. Germline V gene lookup returns CDR1 SEHNR and CDR2 FQNEAQ (reference sequence). In DNA, the CDR3 is TGTGCCAGCAGCTTAAGACAGGCGAACACTGAAGCTTTCTTT. Its protein product is CASSLRQANTEAFF.

The rearrangement joins TRBV20-1 to TRBJ2-3, with 12 bases that match TRBD2. The CDR3 has 18 amino acids. The trim removed 5 bases at V and 0 bases at J, leaving 12 bases unmatched. CDR1 DFQATT and CDR2 SNEGSKA come from the germline V gene (reference sequence). DNA for the CDR3: TGCAGTGCTGAAAAACTAGCGGGAGGCCCGAGTAGCACAGATACGCAGTATTTT. It encodes CSAEKLAGGPSSTDTQYF.

Only a few counts were recorded for this clonotype. In nucleotides, the CDR3 is TGCAGTGCCCGGGACACCAACGCCAATCAGCCCCAGCATTTT. Its protein product is CSARDTNANQPQHF. The V and J genes are TRBV20-1 and TRBJ1-5; possible D gene TRBD1, 6 bases. V was pared by 6 bases and J by 3 bases, with 15 bases between. From germline, CDR1 is DFQATT and CDR2 SNEGSKA (reference sequence). The CDR3 consists of 14 residues.

The J gene is TRBJ2-3, the V gene TRBV7-3, with D perhaps TRBD2 (5 bases). The CDR3 contains 15 residues. Trimming left V 3 bases short and J 2 bases short, with 12 bases between. Germline CDR1 is SGHTA and CDR2 is FQGTGA. The CDR3 sequence is CASSLRLANTDTQYF. The CDR3 bases are TGTGCCAGCAGCTTGAGGCTAGCCAACACAGATACGCAGTATTTT. The full variable domain, its missing parts supplied by reference TRBV7-3 and TRBJ2-3, is GAGVSQTPSNKVTEKGKYVELRCDPISGHTALYWYRQSLGQGPEFLIYFQGTGAADDSGLPNDRFFAVRPEGSVSTLKIQRTERGDSAVYLCASSLRLANTDTQYFGPGTRLTVL.

The chain carries TRBV27 and TRBJ1-5; 7 bases line up with TRBD1. V lost 6 bases, J lost 7 bases, and 9 bases stayed unmatched. This CDR3 is 14 amino acids long. CDR1 is MNHEY, CDR2 SMNVEV, per germline (reference sequence). This CDR3 is CASSNRGINQPQHF. CDR3 nucleotide sequence: TGTGCCAGCAGCAACAGGGGAATCAACCAGCCCCAGCATTTT.

The rearrangement links TRBV6-1 to TRBJ1-5, with TRBD1 matching over 7 bases. The germline V gene encodes CDR1 MNHNS and CDR2 SASEGT. The CDR3 spans 14 residues. The J segment lost 3 bases and the V segment lost 6 bases, leaving 5 bases of the junction unmatched. The CDR3 DNA sequence: TGTGCCAGCAGCATGGGACAGCTCAATCAGCCCCAGCATTTT. Encoded protein: CASSMGQLNQPQHF.

This clonotype was observed a few times. V gene TRBV7-2 combines with J gene TRBJ2-5, with 8 bases lining up with TRBD1. CDR3 length equals 12 residues. J gave up 6 bases and V 6 bases, and 3 bases lay outside the gene matches. Germline CDR1 reads SGHTA; CDR2 reads FQGNSA. CDR3 sequence (DNA): TGTGCCAGCAGAAGGACAGGGCAGACCCAGTACTTC. It specifies CASRRTGQTQYF. Supplemented by reference TRBV7-2 and TRBJ2-5, the full variable domain reads GAGVSQSPSNKVTEKGKDVELRCDPISGHTALYWYRQSLGQGLEFLIYFQGNSAPDKSGLPSDRFSAERTGGSVSTLTIQRTQQEDSAVYLCASRRTGQTQYFGPGTRLLVL.

In its sample, this clonotype was seen once. V gene TRBV27 combines with J gene TRBJ2-5, with D possibly being TRBD2 (7 bases). Germline-derived CDR1 and CDR2 are MNHEY and SMNVEV (reference sequence). Trimming removed 3 bases at V and 5 bases at J, with 13 bases between. This CDR3 is built from 14 residues. The CDR3 loop reads CASSLAGGAETQYF. For the CDR3, the DNA is TGTGCCAGCAGTTTGGCTGGGGGGGCGGAGACCCAGTACTTC.

The chain recombines TRBV12-3 or TRBV12-4 with TRBJ1-1; maybe TRBD1 (6 bases). Between the trimmed V and J ends, which lost 7 bases and 5 bases, there was a span of 14 bases. This CDR3 is built from 13 residues. The CDR3 DNA is TGTGCCAGCATCGGACAGAGATCTACTGAAGCTTTCTTT. Protein sequence: CASIGQRSTEAFF.

Only a few counts were recorded for this clonotype. The CDR3 is CASSQEWASPYEQYF. The DNA for the CDR3 is TGCGCCAGCAGCCAAGAGTGGGCGAGTCCCTACGAGCAGTACTTC. This chain joins TRBV4-3 and TRBJ2-7; D is uncertain. CDR1 is LGHNA and CDR2 is YSLEER in the germline V gene. The CDR3 sequence is 15 residues long. Deletions cut 0 bases from V and 2 bases from J, with 11 bases between.

At least ten counts were recorded for this clonotype. The chain recombines TRBV4-1 with TRBJ2-1, with 8 bases fitting TRBD2. Trimming removed 1 base from V and 4 bases from J; junction bases left unmatched: 6. This CDR3 contains 16 residues. Looked up from germline, CDR1 is MGHRA and CDR2 is YSYEKL. Here the CDR3 DNA reads TGCGCCAGCAGCCAAGGGTATAGCGGGATATACAATGAGCAGTTCTTC. Its translation: CASSQGYSGIYNEQFF.

At least ten counts were recorded for this clonotype. In DNA form, the CDR3 reads TGTGCCATCAGTGAAACCTACGAGCAGTACTTC. Its protein product is CAISETYEQYF. The chain couples TRBV10-3 to TRBJ2-7; unclear D gene. The CDR3 is 11 residues long. V lost 3 bases to trimming and J lost 2 bases, with 2 bases between them. Looked up from germline, CDR1 is ENHRY and CDR2 is SYGVKD.

The V gene is TRBV18, the J gene TRBJ2-1, with D unresolved. Per germline, CDR1 KGHSH and CDR2 LQKENI. The CDR3 has 13 amino acids. With 1 base removed from V and 6 bases from J, the gap between germline ends came to 7 bases. CDR3 in amino acids: CASSPLRVNEQFF. In DNA form, the CDR3 reads TGTGCCAGCTCACCACTCCGGGTCAATGAGCAGTTCTTC. Looking up the rest from reference TRBV18 and TRBJ2-1 gives the full variable domain: NAGVMQNPRHLVRRRGQEARLRCSPMKGHSHVYWYRQLPEEGLKFMVYLQKENIIDESGMPKERFSAEFPKEGPSILRIQQVVRGDSAAYFCASSPLRVNEQFFGPGTRLTVL.

The rearrangement joins TRBV19 to TRBJ2-7; no definite D call. V was clipped by 4 bases and J by 3 bases, with 7 bases between them. Germline loops: CDR1 LNHDA, CDR2 SQIVND (reference sequence). The CDR3 covers 12 residues. CDR3 DNA: TGTGCCAGTAGTAAGGGCCGCTACGAGCAGTACTTC. This codes for CASSKGRYEQYF.

A few counts support this clonotype. As DNA, the CDR3 is TGTGCCAGCAGCCAATACCCCGGCGGGGGTTCTGGAAACACCATATATTTT. It encodes CASSQYPGGGSGNTIYF. V gene TRBV7-2 combines with J gene TRBJ1-3; tentatively, D is TRBD1 (5 bases). Trimming removed 5 bases from V and 1 base from J, with 18 bases in between. The CDR3 length is 17 residues. Germline assignment: CDR1 SGHTA and CDR2 FQGNSA.

This clonotype was recorded a few times. The chain links TRBV29-1 to TRBJ2-5; D might be TRBD1 (5 bases). V lost 7 bases, J lost 4 bases, and 19 bases lay in between. Germline V gene sequence: CDR1 SQVTM, CDR2 ANQGSEA. The CDR3 is made up of 14 amino acids. This chain's CDR3 is CSAKYQGVAETQYF. The CDR3 DNA sequence: TGCAGCGCCAAATACCAGGGCGTAGCAGAGACCCAGTACTTC.

The CDR3 DNA reads as TGTGCCAGCAGTTACTGGGGCGGGAGCGGCGAGCAGTACTTC. This gives the protein CASSYWGGSGEQYF. J is TRBJ2-7 and V is TRBV6-2 or TRBV6-3; 7 bases fit TRBD2. Trimming removed 1 base from V and 6 bases from J; junction bases left unmatched: 6. Germline assignment: CDR1 MNHEY and CDR2 SVGEGT. CDR3 length: 14 residues.

This clonotype appeared many times. The chain is built from TRBV28 and TRBJ2-1; D perhaps matches TRBD1 (6 bases). This CDR3 has 16 residues. CDR1 and CDR2 from the germline V gene are MDHEN and SYDVKM. Trimming removed 1 base from V and 5 bases from J, with 15 bases in between. The CDR3 DNA follows: TGTGCCAGCAGTTTATATGGACAGAAGCTAAACAATGAGCAGTTCTTC. It is translated as CASSLYGQKLNNEQFF.

The chain combines TRBV4-2 with TRBJ2-7, with a tentative D call TRBD2 (5 bases). The CDR3 loop spans 15 amino acids. From germline, CDR1 is LGHNA and CDR2 YNFKEQ. Trimming cost V 1 base and J 0 bases, with 10 bases left between them. The CDR3 DNA follows: TGTGCCAGCAGCCAAGGCACGGGGAGCTCCTACGAGCAGTACTTC. Its translation: CASSQGTGSSYEQYF.